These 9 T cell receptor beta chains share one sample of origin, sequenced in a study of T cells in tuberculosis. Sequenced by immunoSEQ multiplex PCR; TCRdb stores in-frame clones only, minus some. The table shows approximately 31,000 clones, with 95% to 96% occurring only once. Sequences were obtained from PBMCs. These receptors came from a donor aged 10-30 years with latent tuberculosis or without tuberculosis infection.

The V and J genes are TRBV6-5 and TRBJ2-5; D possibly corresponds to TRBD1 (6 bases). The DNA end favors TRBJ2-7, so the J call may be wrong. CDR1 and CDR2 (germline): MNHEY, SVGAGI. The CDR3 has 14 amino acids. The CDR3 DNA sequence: TGTGCCAGCAGTTCACAGGGTAGCTCCTACGAGCAGTACTTC. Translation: CASSSQGSSYEQYF.

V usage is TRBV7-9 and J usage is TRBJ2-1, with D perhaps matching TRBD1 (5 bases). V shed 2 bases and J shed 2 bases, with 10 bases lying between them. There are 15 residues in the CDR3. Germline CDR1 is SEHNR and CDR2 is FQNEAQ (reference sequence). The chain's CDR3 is CASSLMGRAYNEQFF. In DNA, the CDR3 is TGTGCCAGCAGCTTAATGGGGCGCGCCTACAATGAGCAGTTCTTC.

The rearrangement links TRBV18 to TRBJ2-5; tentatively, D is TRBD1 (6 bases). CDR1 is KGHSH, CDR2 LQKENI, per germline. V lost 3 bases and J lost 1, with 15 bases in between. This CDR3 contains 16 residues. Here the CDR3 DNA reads TGTGCCAGCTCACCGCAGAGGGGGATTCCCCAAGAGACCCAGTACTTC. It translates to CASSPQRGIPQETQYF.

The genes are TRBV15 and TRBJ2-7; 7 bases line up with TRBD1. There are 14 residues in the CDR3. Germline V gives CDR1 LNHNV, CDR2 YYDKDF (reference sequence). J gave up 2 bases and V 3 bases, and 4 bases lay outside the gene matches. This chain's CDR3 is CATSRGQSAYEQYF. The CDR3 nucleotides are TGTGCCACCAGCAGGGGACAGAGCGCCTACGAGCAGTACTTC.

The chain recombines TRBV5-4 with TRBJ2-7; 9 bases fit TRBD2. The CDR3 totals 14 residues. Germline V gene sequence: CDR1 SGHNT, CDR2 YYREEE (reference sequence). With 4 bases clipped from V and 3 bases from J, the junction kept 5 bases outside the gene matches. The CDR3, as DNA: TGTGCCAGCAGCAACAGCGGGAGGTTCTACGAGCAGTACTTC. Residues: CASSNSGRFYEQYF.

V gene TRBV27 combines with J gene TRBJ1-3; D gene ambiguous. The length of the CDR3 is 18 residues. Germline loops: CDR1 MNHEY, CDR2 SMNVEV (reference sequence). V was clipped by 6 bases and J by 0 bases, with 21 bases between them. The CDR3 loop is CASSPHSEGVLSGNTIYF. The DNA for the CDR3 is TGTGCCAGCAGCCCTCACTCTGAGGGTGTGCTCTCTGGAAACACCATATATTTT.

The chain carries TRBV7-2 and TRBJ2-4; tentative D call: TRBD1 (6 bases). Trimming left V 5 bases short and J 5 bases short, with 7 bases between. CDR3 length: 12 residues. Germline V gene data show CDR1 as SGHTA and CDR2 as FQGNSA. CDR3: CASSHRENIQYF. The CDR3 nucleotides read TGTGCCAGCAGCCACAGGGAAAACATTCAGTACTTC.

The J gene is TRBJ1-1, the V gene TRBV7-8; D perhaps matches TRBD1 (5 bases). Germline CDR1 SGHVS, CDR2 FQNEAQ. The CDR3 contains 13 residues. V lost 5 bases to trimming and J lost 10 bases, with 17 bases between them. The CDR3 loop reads CASSALLDRRAFF. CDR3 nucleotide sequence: TGTGCCAGCAGCGCCCTTCTCGACAGACGAGCTTTCTTT.

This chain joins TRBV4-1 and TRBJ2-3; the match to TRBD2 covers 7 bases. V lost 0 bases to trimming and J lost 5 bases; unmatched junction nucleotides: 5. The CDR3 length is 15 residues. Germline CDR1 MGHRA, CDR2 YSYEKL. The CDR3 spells CASSQERGRGDTQYF. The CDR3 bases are TGCGCCAGCAGCCAAGAACGGGGGAGGGGAGATACGCAGTATTTT.